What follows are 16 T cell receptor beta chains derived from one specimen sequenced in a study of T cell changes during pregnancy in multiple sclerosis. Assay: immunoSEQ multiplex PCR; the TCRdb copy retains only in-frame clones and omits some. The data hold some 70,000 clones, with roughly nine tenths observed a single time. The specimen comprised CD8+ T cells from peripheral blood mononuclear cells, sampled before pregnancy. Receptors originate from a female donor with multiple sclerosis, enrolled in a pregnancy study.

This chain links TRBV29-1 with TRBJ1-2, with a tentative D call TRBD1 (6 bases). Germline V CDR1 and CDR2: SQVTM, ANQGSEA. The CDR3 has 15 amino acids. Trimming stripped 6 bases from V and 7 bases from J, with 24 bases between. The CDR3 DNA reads TGCAGCGTCCCCCCCGGGACACTCAGTTCAAGTGGCTACACCTTC. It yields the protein CSVPPGTLSSSGYTF.

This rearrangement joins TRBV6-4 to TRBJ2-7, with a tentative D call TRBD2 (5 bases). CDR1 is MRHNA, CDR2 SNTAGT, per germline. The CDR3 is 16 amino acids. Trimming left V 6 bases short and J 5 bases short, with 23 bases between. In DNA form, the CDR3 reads TGTGCCAGCAGCCTAGGACTTCCGTGGGGTCTAGACGAGCAGTACTTC. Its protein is CASSLGLPWGLDEQYF.

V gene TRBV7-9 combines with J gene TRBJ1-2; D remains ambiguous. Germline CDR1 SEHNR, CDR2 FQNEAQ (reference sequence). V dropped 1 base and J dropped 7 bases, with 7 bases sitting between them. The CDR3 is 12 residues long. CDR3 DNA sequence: TGTGCCAGCAGCTTAGGTAGTCCTGGCTACACCTTC. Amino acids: CASSLGSPGYTF. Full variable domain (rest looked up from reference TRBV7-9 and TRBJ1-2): DTGVSQNPRHKITKRGQNVTFRCDPISEHNRLYWYRQTLGQGPEFLTYFQNEAQLEKSRLLSDRFSAERPKGSFSTLEIQRTEQGDSAMYLCASSLGSPGYTFGSGTRLTVV.

CDR3 sequence reads: CASSYSTGFFTEAFF. The DNA for the CDR3 is TGTGCCAGCAGTTACTCGACAGGATTTTTCACTGAAGCTTTCTTT. This chain joins TRBV6-5 and TRBJ1-1; D possibly corresponds to TRBD1 (6 bases). CDR3 length equals 15 residues. The germline V and J ends were trimmed by 0 bases and 4 bases, with 12 bases remaining between them. Germline CDR1 MNHEY, CDR2 SVGAGI.

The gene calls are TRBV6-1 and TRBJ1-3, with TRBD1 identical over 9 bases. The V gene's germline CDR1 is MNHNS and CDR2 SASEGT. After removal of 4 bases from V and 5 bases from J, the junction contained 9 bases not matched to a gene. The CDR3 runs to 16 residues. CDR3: CASSVTGGALRNTIYF. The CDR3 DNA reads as TGTGCCAGCAGTGTCACAGGGGGCGCATTAAGAAACACCATATATTTT.

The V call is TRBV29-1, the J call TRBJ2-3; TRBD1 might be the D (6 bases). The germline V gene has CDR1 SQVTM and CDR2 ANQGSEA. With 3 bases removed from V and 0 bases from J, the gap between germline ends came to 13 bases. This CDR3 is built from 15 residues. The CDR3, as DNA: TGCAGCGTTGATATCCAGGACAGAAGCACAGATACGCAGTATTTT. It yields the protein CSVDIQDRSTDTQYF.

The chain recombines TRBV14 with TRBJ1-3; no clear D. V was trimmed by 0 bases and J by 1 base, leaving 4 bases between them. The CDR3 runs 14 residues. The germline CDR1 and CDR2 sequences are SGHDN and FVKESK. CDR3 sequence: CASSQDRSGNTIYF. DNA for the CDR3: TGTGCCAGCAGCCAAGATAGATCTGGAAACACCATATATTTT.

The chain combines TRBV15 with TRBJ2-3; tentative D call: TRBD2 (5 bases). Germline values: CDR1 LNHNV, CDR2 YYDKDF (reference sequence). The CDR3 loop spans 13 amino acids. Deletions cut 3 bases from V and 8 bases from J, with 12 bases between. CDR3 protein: CATSSAYGSTQYF. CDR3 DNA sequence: TGTGCCACCAGCAGTGCATATGGGAGTACGCAGTATTTT.

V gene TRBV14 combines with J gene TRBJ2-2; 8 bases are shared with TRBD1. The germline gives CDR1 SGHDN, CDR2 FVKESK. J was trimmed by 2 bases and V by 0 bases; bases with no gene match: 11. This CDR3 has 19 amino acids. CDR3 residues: CASSQDFRRTGRNTGELFF. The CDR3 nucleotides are TGTGCCAGCAGCCAAGACTTCCGTCGGACAGGGAGAAACACCGGGGAGCTGTTTTTT.

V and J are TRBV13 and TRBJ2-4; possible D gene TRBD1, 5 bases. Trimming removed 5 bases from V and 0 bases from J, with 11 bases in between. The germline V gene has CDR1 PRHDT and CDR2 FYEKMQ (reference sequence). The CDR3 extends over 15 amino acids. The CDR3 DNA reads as TGTGCCAGCAGCCCGAGACAGCTAGCCAAAAACATTCAGTACTTC. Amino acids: CASSPRQLAKNIQYF.

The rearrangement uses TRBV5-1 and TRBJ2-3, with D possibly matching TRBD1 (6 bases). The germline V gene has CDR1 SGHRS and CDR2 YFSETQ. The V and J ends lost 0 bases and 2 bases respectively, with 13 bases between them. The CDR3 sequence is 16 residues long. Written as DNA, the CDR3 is TGCGCCAGCAGCTTGGAGGGACAAGGTTTCACAGATACGCAGTATTTT. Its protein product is CASSLEGQGFTDTQYF.

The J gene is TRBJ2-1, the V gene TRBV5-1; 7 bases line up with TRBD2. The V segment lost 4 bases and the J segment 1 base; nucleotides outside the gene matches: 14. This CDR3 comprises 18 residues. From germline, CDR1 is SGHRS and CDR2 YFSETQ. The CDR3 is CASSPALGGGTSYNEQFF. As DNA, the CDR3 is TGCGCCAGCAGCCCAGCCCTGGGGGGGGGAACTTCCTACAATGAGCAGTTCTTC.

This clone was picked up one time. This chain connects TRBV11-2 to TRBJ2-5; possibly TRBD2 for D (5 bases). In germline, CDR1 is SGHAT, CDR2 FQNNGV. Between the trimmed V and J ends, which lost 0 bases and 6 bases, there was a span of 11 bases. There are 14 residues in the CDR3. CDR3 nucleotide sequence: TGTGCCAGCAGCTTAGAGGCTAGCAGTCAGACCCAGTACTTC. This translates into CASSLEASSQTQYF. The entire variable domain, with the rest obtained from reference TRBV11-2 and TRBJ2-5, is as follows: EAGVAQSPRYKIIEKRQSVAFWCNPISGHATLYWYQQILGQGPKLLIQFQNNGVVDDSQLPKDRFSAERLKGVDSTLKIQPAKLEDSAVYLCASSLEASSQTQYFGPGTRLLVL.

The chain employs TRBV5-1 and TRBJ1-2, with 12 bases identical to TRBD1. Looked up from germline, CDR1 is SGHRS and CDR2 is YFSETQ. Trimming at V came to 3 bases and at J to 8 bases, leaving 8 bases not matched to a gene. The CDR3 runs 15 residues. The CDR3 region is CASSWGDRGLSGYTF. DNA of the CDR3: TGCGCCAGCAGCTGGGGGGACAGGGGGCTTTCGGGCTACACCTTC.

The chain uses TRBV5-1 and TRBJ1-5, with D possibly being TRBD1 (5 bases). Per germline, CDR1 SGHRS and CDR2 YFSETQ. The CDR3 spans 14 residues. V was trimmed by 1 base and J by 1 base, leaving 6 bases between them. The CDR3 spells CASSLTGSNQPQHF. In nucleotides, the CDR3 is TGCGCCAGCAGCTTGACAGGCAGCAATCAGCCCCAGCATTTT.

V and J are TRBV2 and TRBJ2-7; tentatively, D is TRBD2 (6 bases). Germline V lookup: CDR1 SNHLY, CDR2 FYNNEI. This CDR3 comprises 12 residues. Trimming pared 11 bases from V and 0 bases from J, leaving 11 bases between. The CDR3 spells CAGGRVSYEQYF. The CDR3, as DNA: TGTGCCGGAGGGCGGGTCTCCTACGAGCAGTACTTC.